The clone carrying this TCR beta chain was seen a handful of times. Its specificity is unknown. The source of the sample is a study of T-cell memory formation after mild COVID-19. Study-wide points: There were some responding clones in pre-infection memory, which suggested that cross-reactive memory had joined. Researchers report contracting CD4+ clones mostly in CM and EM, with CD8+ clones in EMRA.

This CDR3 region has 15 residues. V gave up 4 bases and J gave up 1 base; unmatched junction bases: 6. Germline V gene lookup returns CDR1 SGDLS and CDR2 YYNGEE. MiXCR, applied by TCRdb to the 5' RACE reads, yields one record per CDR3 protein. The table includes roughly 100,000 distinct CDR3 sequences, approximately 17% detected once. Sequencing used PBMCs or a T cell subset sorted from them (not recorded which). This chain connects TRBV9 to TRBJ2-3; 7 bases fit TRBD1. The sequence was obtained from an adult woman who had mild COVID-19 (a few samples of this study predate the infection). Cell type and time point are not known. The DNA for the CDR3 is TGTGCCAGCAGCCCTGAAGGACAGGGCACAGATACGCAGTATTTT. The encoded protein is CASSPEGQGTDTQYF.